The rows below give T cell receptor beta chains drawn from one sample of a study of blood T cell repertoires in COVID-19. Sequencing was performed with immunoSEQ multiplex PCR; in TCRdb, only in-frame clones are kept and a portion is missing. The table lists 310,000 or so clones, about nine tenths of them singletons. The material sequenced was PBMCs or T cells enriched from blood (not recorded which). These receptors were collected from a woman aged 18-30 years who had recovered from COVID-19. Both conserved end residues are part of each CDR3. Fields, in order: V gene, clone size, J gene, D gene, CDR3 protein, CDR3 DNA. The D gene is left open where the match is weak. The size of a clone is reported for some rows only, either as once, few or many, or as a class for expanded clones.

v_call: TRBV30
clone_size: once
j_call: TRBJ2-1
d_call: TRBD1
cdr3_aa: CAWRLADRDLGEQFF
cdr3_nt: TGTGCCTGGAGGCTCGCGGACAGGGACCTTGGTGAGCAGTTCTTC

v_call: TRBV4-1
clone_size: -
j_call: TRBJ1-5
d_call: -
cdr3_aa: CASSLGLVGIQPQHF
cdr3_nt: TGCGCCAGCAGCCTGGGACTCGTAGGGATTCAGCCCCAGCATTTT

v_call: TRBV7-3
clone_size: -
j_call: TRBJ2-2
d_call: -
cdr3_aa: CASSLGGYTGELFF
cdr3_nt: TGTGCCAGCAGCTTAGGCGGATACACCGGGGAGCTGTTTTTT

v_call: TRBV15
clone_size: -
j_call: TRBJ1-4
d_call: TRBD1
cdr3_aa: CATSRNRGQEKLFF
cdr3_nt: TGTGCCACCAGCAGAAACAGGGGGCAGGAAAAACTGTTTTTT

v_call: TRBV10-3
clone_size: -
j_call: TRBJ2-2
d_call: -
cdr3_aa: CAISPRVLQEGGELFF
cdr3_nt: TGTGCCATCAGTCCTCGGGTTCTTCAAGAGGGCGGGGAGCTGTTTTTT

v_call: TRBV24-1
clone_size: -
j_call: TRBJ1-1
d_call: -
cdr3_aa: CATPLRVTEAFF
cdr3_nt: TGTGCCACCCCTTTACGGGTCACTGAAGCTTTCTTT

v_call: TRBV6-6
clone_size: -
j_call: TRBJ1-6
d_call: TRBD1
cdr3_aa: CASSYWDREIGSPLHF
cdr3_nt: TGTGCCAGCAGTTACTGGGACAGGGAGATAGGTTCACCCCTCCACTTT

v_call: TRBV29-1
clone_size: -
j_call: TRBJ1-2
d_call: TRBD1
cdr3_aa: CSVDGTGVGYGYTF
cdr3_nt: TGCAGCGTCGACGGGACAGGGGTTGGCTATGGCTACACCTTC

v_call: TRBV15
clone_size: -
j_call: TRBJ2-3
d_call: TRBD2
cdr3_aa: CATSRQGTSATSTDTQYF
cdr3_nt: TGTGCCACCAGCAGACAAGGGACTAGCGCTACTAGCACAGATACGCAGTATTTT

v_call: TRBV9
clone_size: -
j_call: TRBJ1-2
d_call: -
cdr3_aa: CASTPRDSYGYTF
cdr3_nt: TGTGCCAGCACCCCGAGGGACTCCTATGGCTACACCTTC

v_call: TRBV5-1
clone_size: once
j_call: TRBJ1-6
d_call: TRBD1
cdr3_aa: CASSQGQASSYNSPLHF
cdr3_nt: TGCGCCAGCTCACAAGGACAGGCGAGCTCCTATAATTCACCCCTCCACTTT

v_call: TRBV11-2
clone_size: -
j_call: TRBJ2-7
d_call: TRBD1
cdr3_aa: CASSPSGQATYEQYF
cdr3_nt: TGTGCCAGCAGCCCCTCGGGACAGGCAACCTACGAGCAGTACTTC

v_call: TRBV7-3
clone_size: -
j_call: TRBJ1-1
d_call: -
cdr3_aa: CASSLSAGSGTEAFF
cdr3_nt: TGTGCCAGCAGCTTAAGCGCCGGGAGTGGCACTGAAGCTTTCTTT

v_call: TRBV10-3
clone_size: -
j_call: TRBJ1-4
d_call: TRBD1
cdr3_aa: CATTGQGGEKLFF
cdr3_nt: TGTGCCACTACGGGACAGGGCGGAGAAAAACTGTTTTTT

v_call: TRBV21-1
clone_size: -
j_call: TRBJ2-7
d_call: -
cdr3_aa: CASSSPAGQGESAYEQYF
cdr3_nt: TGTGCCAGCAGCTCCCCCGCCGGACAGGGGGAATCGGCCTACGAGCAGTACTTC

v_call: TRBV7-7
clone_size: -
j_call: TRBJ2-7
d_call: TRBD2
cdr3_aa: CASSSGLAGAISYEQYF
cdr3_nt: TGTGCCAGCAGCTCGGGACTAGCGGGAGCAATTTCCTACGAGCAGTACTTC

v_call: TRBV7-9
clone_size: once
j_call: TRBJ2-3
d_call: TRBD2
cdr3_aa: CASSLAGLAGGDTQYF
cdr3_nt: TGTGCCAGCAGCTTAGCGGGACTAGCGGGGGGAGATACGCAGTATTTT

v_call: TRBV4-1
clone_size: -
j_call: TRBJ2-7
d_call: TRBD1
cdr3_aa: CASSWTGAEQYF
cdr3_nt: TGCGCCAGCAGCTGGACAGGGGCCGAGCAGTACTTC

v_call: TRBV2
clone_size: once
j_call: TRBJ1-4
d_call: -
cdr3_aa: CASREQGAENEKLFF
cdr3_nt: TGTGCCAGCAGGGAACAGGGCGCCGAGAATGAAAAACTGTTTTTT

v_call: TRBV27
clone_size: -
j_call: TRBJ2-7
d_call: -
cdr3_aa: CASRSSGDTSYEQYF
cdr3_nt: TGTGCCAGCAGGAGTTCAGGGGATACCTCCTACGAGCAGTACTTC

v_call: TRBV3-1/TRBV3-2
clone_size: -
j_call: TRBJ1-2
d_call: -
cdr3_aa: CASSQGNSGIYGYTF
cdr3_nt: TGTGCCAGCAGCCAAGGCAACTCAGGGATCTATGGCTACACCTTC

v_call: TRBV12-3/TRBV12-4
clone_size: few
j_call: TRBJ1-1
d_call: -
cdr3_aa: CASSLGEVEAFF
cdr3_nt: TGTGCCAGCAGTTTAGGAGAGGTTGAAGCTTTCTTT

v_call: TRBV28
clone_size: -
j_call: TRBJ1-2
d_call: -
cdr3_aa: CASSLRGIGGQGQFF
cdr3_nt: TGTGCCAGCAGTTTAAGGGGGATCGGGGGGCAGGGACAATTCTTC

v_call: TRBV25-1
clone_size: -
j_call: TRBJ1-2
d_call: TRBD1
cdr3_aa: CASRARTGSYGYTF
cdr3_nt: TGTGCCAGCAGGGCCCGGACAGGTTCCTATGGCTACACCTTC

v_call: TRBV19
clone_size: -
j_call: TRBJ1-5
d_call: -
cdr3_aa: CASSVGGSNQPQHF
cdr3_nt: TGTGCCAGTAGTGTCGGAGGAAGCAATCAGCCCCAGCATTTT

v_call: TRBV30
clone_size: -
j_call: TRBJ2-7
d_call: TRBD1
cdr3_aa: CAWSVPDRASYEQYF
cdr3_nt: TGTGCCTGGAGTGTACCGGACAGGGCCTCCTACGAGCAGTACTTC

v_call: TRBV10-3
clone_size: -
j_call: TRBJ1-2
d_call: -
cdr3_aa: CAISVLWLGSDSTSPANYGYTF
cdr3_nt: TGTGCCATCAGTGTTTTGTGGTTAGGATCTGACAGTACCAGTCCGGCTAACTATGGCTACACCTTC